Following are 19 T cell receptor beta chains from one sample sequenced in a study of T cell repertoires in cytomegalovirus infection. From the reads, TCRdb called clonotypes with MiXCR, one entry per CDR3 protein. The sample consists of around 740,000 distinct CDR3 sequences, less than 40% of them appearing once. The sequencing sample was made of PBMCs. These receptors originate from a human donor in good health (CMV status not recorded). Some clones in this sample may be carry-over from other donors' samples.

The J gene is TRBJ2-2, the V gene TRBV9, with TRBD1 matching over 10 bases. With V trimmed by 4 bases and J by 7 bases, 10 bases remained unmatched. The CDR3 runs to 16 residues. Looked up from germline, CDR1 is SGDLS and CDR2 is YYNGEE. The CDR3 region is CASSPRPGTGVGELFF. In DNA, the CDR3 is TGTGCCAGCAGCCCCCGTCCCGGGACAGGGGTCGGGGAGCTGTTTTTT.

The chain couples TRBV7-3 to TRBJ2-3; 8 bases fit TRBD1. This CDR3 comprises 14 residues. V shed 4 bases, J shed 4 bases, and the junction held 4 bases outside the gene matches. CDR1 and CDR2 (germline): SGHTA, FQGTGA. The CDR3 nucleotides are TGTGCCAGCAGCTGGCAGGGGGCCCCAGATACGCAGTATTTT. This gives the protein CASSWQGAPDTQYF.

V and J are TRBV27 and TRBJ1-2, with D perhaps TRBD1 (5 bases). Germline loops: CDR1 MNHEY, CDR2 SMNVEV (reference sequence). Trimming pared 6 bases from V and 5 bases from J, leaving 16 bases between. The CDR3 covers 14 residues. The CDR3 coding sequence is TGTGCCAGCAGGACTTCAGGGTTGTGGTATGGCTACACCTTC. Its protein is CASRTSGLWYGYTF.

The CDR3 DNA reads as TGTGCCAGCAGCCCAGTGTTACAGGGGTCACGACATCAGTTCTTC. It translates to CASSPVLQGSRHQFF. The V call is TRBV7-8, the J call TRBJ2-1; 7 nucleotides agree with TRBD1. This CDR3 contains 15 residues. The germline V gene encodes CDR1 SGHVS and CDR2 FQNEAQ. V lost 5 bases to trimming and J lost 13 bases; unmatched junction nucleotides: 17. The full variable domain, completed using reference TRBV7-8 and TRBJ2-1, is GAGVSQSPRYKVAKRGQDVALRCDPISGHVSLFWYQQALGQGPEFLTYFQNEAQLDKSGLPSDRFFAERPEGSVSTLKIQRTQQEDSAVYLCASSPVLQGSRHQFFGPGTRLTVL.

In its sample, this clonotype was seen a few times. The chain has TRBV6-1 and TRBJ1-3; D not resolved. Germline CDR1 and CDR2: MNHNS and SASEGT. This CDR3 has 15 residues. V dropped 8 bases and J dropped 0 bases, with 14 bases sitting between them. CDR3 nucleotides: TGTGCCAGCGCAAGCAGCCTCAACTCTGGAAACACCATATATTTT. Translated, it gives CASASSLNSGNTIYF.

The V and J genes are TRBV10-3 and TRBJ2-1, with unresolved D. Trimming stripped 0 bases from V and 5 bases from J, with 5 bases between. CDR3 size: 13 residues. Germline V gives CDR1 ENHRY, CDR2 SYGVKD. This CDR3 is CAISESENNEQFF. For the CDR3, the DNA is TGTGCCATCAGTGAGTCGGAAAACAATGAGCAGTTCTTC.

This chain joins TRBV10-3 and TRBJ2-6; TRBD2 matches at 10 bases. The CDR3 has 20 residues. J was trimmed by 3 bases and V by 0 bases; bases with no gene match: 11. Looked up from germline, CDR1 is ENHRY and CDR2 is SYGVKD. The chain's CDR3 is CAISESASGSPFLGANVLTF. CDR3 nucleotide sequence: TGTGCCATCAGTGAGTCCGCTAGCGGGAGTCCCTTCCTTGGGGCCAACGTCCTGACTTTC.

The rearrangement uses TRBV4-2 and TRBJ2-5; D perhaps matches TRBD2 (5 bases). The germline V gene encodes CDR1 LGHNA and CDR2 YNFKEQ. The CDR3 consists of 15 residues. V lost 4 bases and J lost 1, with 13 bases in between. CDR3: CASSLVEGSQETQYF. CDR3 DNA sequence: TGTGCCAGCAGCCTTGTTGAGGGATCCCAAGAGACCCAGTACTTC.

This clonotype was counted between two and nine times. The gene calls are TRBV7-9 and TRBJ2-7; D remains ambiguous. The germline V and J ends were trimmed by 1 base and 0 bases, with 10 bases remaining between them. Looked up from germline, CDR1 is SEHNR and CDR2 is FQNEAQ (reference sequence). CDR3 length: 15 residues. CDR3 sequence reads: CASSLEGWRSYEQYF. The CDR3 nucleotides read TGTGCCAGCAGCTTAGAGGGTTGGCGCTCCTACGAGCAGTACTTC.

There are many counts of this clonotype. V is TRBV7-6 and J is TRBJ1-3, with a weak D call TRBD1 (5 bases). This CDR3 has 14 residues. Trimming removed 5 bases at V and 4 bases at J, with 12 bases between. The V gene's germline CDR1 is SGHVS and CDR2 FNYEAQ. Here the CDR3 reads CASSPGTSGNTIYF. CDR3 sequence (DNA): TGTGCCAGCAGCCCAGGGACCTCCGGAAACACCATATATTTT.

The J gene is TRBJ2-3, the V gene TRBV5-1; D call uncertain. The CDR3 is 14 amino acids. Germline V gene lookup returns CDR1 SGHRS and CDR2 YFSETQ. The V end lost 1 base, the J end lost 2 bases, and 8 bases lay between the germline ends. The CDR3 region has the DNA TGCGCCAGCAGCTTGACCCGGACCACAGATACGCAGTATTTT. Translation: CASSLTRTTDTQYF.

This clonotype appeared a few times. The chain is built from TRBV7-2 and TRBJ2-2; tentative D call: TRBD1 (6 bases). Germline V CDR1 and CDR2: SGHTA, FQGNSA. The CDR3 is 17 residues long. V lost 4 bases and J lost 0, with 15 bases in between. DNA of the CDR3: TGTGCCAGCAGCTCCTACAGGGCTTACACGAACACCGGGGAGCTGTTTTTT. It translates to CASSSYRAYTNTGELFF.

This clonotype was observed a handful of times. The chain is built from TRBV5-8 and TRBJ1-5; the D is unclear. The germline V gene encodes CDR1 SGHTS and CDR2 YDEGEE. This CDR3 contains 16 residues. The germline V and J ends were trimmed by 0 bases and 0 bases, with 10 bases remaining between them. CDR3 nucleotide sequence: TGTGCCAGCAGCTTGGGTACGACCCGTAGCAATCAGCCCCAGCATTTT. Translated, it gives CASSLGTTRSNQPQHF.

The chain links TRBV20-1 to TRBJ2-3, with 10 bases lining up with TRBD2. Germline CDR1 reads DFQATT; CDR2 reads SNEGSKA (reference sequence). The length of the CDR3 is 16 residues. Losses at the gene ends were 2 bases for V and 2 bases for J; bases not matched to a gene: 7. The CDR3 nucleotides read TGCAGTGCTAGATCCGCACTAGCGGGGTACACAGATACGCAGTATTTT. This codes for CSARSALAGYTDTQYF.

The chain combines TRBV30 with TRBJ2-3; D gene uncertain. The V end was cut by 4 bases, the J end by 8 bases, with 13 bases between. Germline V gives CDR1 GTSNPN, CDR2 SVGIG (reference sequence). The length of the CDR3 is 12 residues. In nucleotides, the CDR3 is TGTGCCTGGATGAGTGGTTCACTTACGCAGTATTTT. Its protein product is CAWMSGSLTQYF.

This clonotype has a handful of counts. The chain carries TRBV5-4 and TRBJ1-1; D unclear. Germline assignment: CDR1 SGHNT and CDR2 YYREEE (reference sequence). There are 15 residues in the CDR3. V gave up 1 base and J gave up 1 base, with 11 bases separating them. Here the CDR3 DNA reads TGTGCCAGCAGCTTGAATCGGCGGTGGAACACTGAAGCTTTCTTT. This codes for CASSLNRRWNTEAFF.

This clonotype was counted only a few times. This chain uses TRBV11-2 with TRBJ1-2; D unresolved. The V gene lost 4 bases and the J gene lost 3 bases, with 9 bases spanning the gap. This CDR3 has 13 residues. The germline V gene encodes CDR1 SGHAT and CDR2 FQNNGV. The CDR3 DNA is TGTGCCAGCAGCTCGAATGGGTACTATGGCTACACCTTC. Translation: CASSSNGYYGYTF.

The CDR3: CSVDGKWDTEAFF. The DNA of the CDR3 is TGCAGCGTTGATGGGAAGTGGGACACTGAAGCTTTCTTT. J is TRBJ1-1 and V is TRBV29-1; D is unresolved. V gave up 3 bases and J gave up 3 bases, with 11 bases separating them. In germline, CDR1 is SQVTM, CDR2 ANQGSEA. CDR3 length: 13 residues.

In regard to this clonotype: Since no conserved phenylalanine or tryptophan closes the CDR3, a read error is the likely cause. V and J are TRBV29-1 and TRBJ1-2; maybe TRBD1 (6 bases). CDR1 and CDR2 (germline): SQVTM, ANQGSEA. The CDR3 covers 14 residues. Trimming removed 4 bases at V and 4 bases at J, with 16 bases between. The CDR3 sequence: CSVAPRGRLYGYTI. In DNA form, the CDR3 reads TGCAGCGTTGCGCCTCGGGGGCGTCTCTATGGCTACACCATC.